Listed here are 10 T cell receptor beta chains from one sample, sequenced in a study of cytomegalovirus exposure and HLA in healthy donors. Profiled with immunoSEQ multiplex PCR; TCRdb holds only in-frame clones, not every one. This sample has 100,000 to 150,000 clones, with around nine tenths found just once. Sequences were obtained from PBMCs. The origin of the receptors is a young woman in good health and CMV-seronegative.

The chain is built from TRBV18 and TRBJ2-7; the D gene is possibly TRBD2 (6 bases). CDR3 size: 14 residues. Germline CDR1 is KGHSH and CDR2 is LQKENI. Trimming shortened V by 3 bases and J by 5 bases, and 14 bases separated the two germline ends. CDR3 DNA sequence: TGTGCCAGCTCACCCAGAACCGGGAGCGACGAGCAGTACTTC. It encodes CASSPRTGSDEQYF.

V usage is TRBV5-1 and J usage is TRBJ2-1, with D perhaps matching TRBD2 (6 bases). CDR1 is SGHRS and CDR2 is YFSETQ in the germline V gene. V gave up 2 bases and J gave up 10 bases, with 19 bases separating them. The CDR3 has 15 residues. CDR3 bases: TGCGCCAGCAGCTTAGGGACTTCGATCGTAGGGGAGCAGTTCTTC. Its protein is CASSLGTSIVGEQFF. Full variable domain (remainder filled in from reference TRBV5-1 and TRBJ2-1): KAGVTQTPRYLIKTRGQQVTLSCSPISGHRSVSWYQQTPGQGLQFLFEYFSETQRNKGNFPGRFSGRQFSNSRSEMNVSTLELGDSALYLCASSLGTSIVGEQFFGPGTRLTVL.

The chain links TRBV7-9 to TRBJ2-7; 9 nucleotides match TRBD2. Germline-derived CDR1 and CDR2 are SEHNR and FQNEAQ (reference sequence). Unmatched junction bases numbered 7, after V lost 5 bases and J lost 2 bases. The CDR3 loop spans 15 amino acids. DNA for the CDR3: TGTGCCAGCAGCCATTTAGCGGGAGACCCCTACGAGCAGTACTTC. This gives the protein CASSHLAGDPYEQYF.

This chain connects TRBV5-1 to TRBJ2-2; unclear D gene. Trimming removed 4 bases from V and 0 bases from J, with 7 bases in between. The length of the CDR3 is 14 residues. In germline, CDR1 is SGHRS, CDR2 YFSETQ. The CDR3 DNA reads as TGCGCCAGCAGCGGTACAGCGAACACCGGGGAGCTGTTTTTT. Protein: CASSGTANTGELFF.

The chain carries TRBV19 and TRBJ1-2; D is undetermined. V gave up 8 bases and J gave up 0 bases, with 10 bases separating them. Germline CDR1 LNHDA, CDR2 SQIVND (reference sequence). The CDR3 spans 13 residues. The CDR3 bases are TGTGCCAGTCAGGCCCCCGCTAACTATGGCTACACCTTC. Protein: CASQAPANYGYTF. Using reference TRBV19 and TRBJ1-2 for the parts outside the CDR3, the full variable domain is DGGITQSPKYLFRKEGQNVTLSCEQNLNHDAMYWYRQDPGQGLRLIYYSQIVNDFQKGDIAEGYSVSREKKESFPLTVTSAQKNPTAFYLCASQAPANYGYTFGSGTRLTVV.

The chain combines TRBV2 with TRBJ2-1, with TRBD2 matching 7 bases. Germline loops: CDR1 SNHLY, CDR2 FYNNEI. With V trimmed by 4 bases and J by 10 bases, 13 bases remained unmatched. The CDR3 has 15 residues. As DNA, the CDR3 is TGTGCCAGCAGTGCTTTAGCTAGCGGTAATGAAGAGCAGTTCTTC. This translates into CASSALASGNEEQFF. Full variable domain (rest looked up from reference TRBV2 and TRBJ2-1): EPEVTQTPSHQVTQMGQEVILRCVPISNHLYFYWYRQILGQKVEFLVSFYNNEISEKSEIFDDQFSVERPDGSNFTLKIRSTKLEDSAMYFCASSALASGNEEQFFGPGTRLTVL.

The chain links TRBV19 to TRBJ1-2, with D hard to call. Germline V CDR1 and CDR2: LNHDA, SQIVND (reference sequence). The CDR3 contains 13 residues. V lost 7 bases and J 1 base, leaving 10 bases between the germline ends. CDR3 bases: TGTGCCAGTAAGGCGAGGAATAACTATGGCTACACCTTC. Translating it yields CASKARNNYGYTF.

This chain uses TRBV19 with TRBJ2-1, with TRBD2 identical over 9 bases. Germline V lookup: CDR1 LNHDA, CDR2 SQIVND (reference sequence). The trim removed 8 bases at V and 5 bases at J, leaving 4 bases unmatched. The CDR3 is 13 residues long. The DNA of the CDR3 is TGTGCCAGTGCGACTAGCGGAAACAATGAGCAGTTCTTC. It codes for CASATSGNNEQFF.

J is TRBJ1-2 and V is TRBV6-6; D is perhaps TRBD1 (6 bases). This CDR3 spans 15 amino acids. Between the trimmed V and J ends, which lost 2 bases and 0 bases, there was a span of 10 bases. CDR1 is MNHNY and CDR2 is SVGAGI in the germline V gene (reference sequence). CDR3 nucleotides: TGTGCCAGCAGTTACCCGGGACAAACTAACTATGGCTACACCTTC. This translates into CASSYPGQTNYGYTF.

The chain links TRBV2 to TRBJ1-1; D is uncertain. Per the germline V gene, CDR1 is SNHLY and CDR2 is FYNNEI. The germline V and J ends were trimmed by 6 bases and 4 bases, with 18 bases remaining between them. The CDR3 extends over 15 amino acids. The CDR3 DNA sequence: TGTGCCAGCAGGTCCTCGGAACTGACGGGCACTGAAGCTTTCTTT. It encodes CASRSSELTGTEAFF.